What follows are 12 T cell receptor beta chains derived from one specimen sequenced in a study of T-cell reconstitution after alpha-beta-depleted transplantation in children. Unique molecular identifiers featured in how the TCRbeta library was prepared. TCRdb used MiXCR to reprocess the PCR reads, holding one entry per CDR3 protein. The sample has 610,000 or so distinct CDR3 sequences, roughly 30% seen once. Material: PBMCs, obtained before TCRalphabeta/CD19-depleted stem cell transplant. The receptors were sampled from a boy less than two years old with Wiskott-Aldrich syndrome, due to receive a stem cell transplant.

CDR3 sequence: CAISERGRSAYEQYF. The CDR3, as DNA: TGTGCCATCAGTGAGCGGGGGCGATCGGCCTACGAGCAGTACTTC. The gene calls are TRBV10-3 and TRBJ2-7, with D possibly called TRBD1 or TRBD2 (6 bases each). With 2 bases removed from V and 2 bases from J, the gap between germline ends came to 13 bases. The CDR3 consists of 15 residues. Germline CDR1 is ENHRY and CDR2 is SYGVKD.

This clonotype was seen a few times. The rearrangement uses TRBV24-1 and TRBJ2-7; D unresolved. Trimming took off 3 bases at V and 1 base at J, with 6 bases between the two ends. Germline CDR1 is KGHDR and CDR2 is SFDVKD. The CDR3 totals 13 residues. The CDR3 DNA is TGTGCCACCAGTGATCCGGATTCCTACGAGCAGTACTTC. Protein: CATSDPDSYEQYF.

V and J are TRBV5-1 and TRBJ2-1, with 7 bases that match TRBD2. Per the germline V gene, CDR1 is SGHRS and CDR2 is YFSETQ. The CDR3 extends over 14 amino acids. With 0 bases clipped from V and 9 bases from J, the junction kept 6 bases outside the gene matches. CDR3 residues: CASSLASRETEQFF. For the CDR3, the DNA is TGCGCCAGCAGCTTGGCTTCGCGGGAGACTGAGCAGTTCTTC. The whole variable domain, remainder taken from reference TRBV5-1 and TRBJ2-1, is KAGVTQTPRYLIKTRGQQVTLSCSPISGHRSVSWYQQTPGQGLQFLFEYFSETQRNKGNFPGRFSGRQFSNSRSEMNVSTLELGDSALYLCASSLASRETEQFFGPGTRLTVL.

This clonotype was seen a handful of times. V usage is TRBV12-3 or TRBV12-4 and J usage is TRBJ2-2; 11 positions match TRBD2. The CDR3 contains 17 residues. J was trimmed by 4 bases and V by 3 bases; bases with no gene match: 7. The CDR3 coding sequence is TGTGCCAGCAGTTTTAGGCTAGCGGGAGGCCGCACCGGGGAGCTGTTTTTT. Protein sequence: CASSFRLAGGRTGELFF.

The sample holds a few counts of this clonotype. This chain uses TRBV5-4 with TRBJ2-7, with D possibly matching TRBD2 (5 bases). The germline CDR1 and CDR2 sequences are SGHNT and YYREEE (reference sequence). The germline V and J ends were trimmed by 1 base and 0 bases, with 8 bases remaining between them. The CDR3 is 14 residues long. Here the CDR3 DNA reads TGTGCCAGCAGCTTGTCAGGACTCTCCTACGAGCAGTACTTC. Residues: CASSLSGLSYEQYF.

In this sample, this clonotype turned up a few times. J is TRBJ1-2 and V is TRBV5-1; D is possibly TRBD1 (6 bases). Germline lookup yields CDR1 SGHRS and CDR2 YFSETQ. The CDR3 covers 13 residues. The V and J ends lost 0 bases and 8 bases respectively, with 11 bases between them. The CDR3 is CASSLDRDQGYTF. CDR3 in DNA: TGCGCCAGCAGCTTGGACAGGGACCAAGGCTACACCTTC.

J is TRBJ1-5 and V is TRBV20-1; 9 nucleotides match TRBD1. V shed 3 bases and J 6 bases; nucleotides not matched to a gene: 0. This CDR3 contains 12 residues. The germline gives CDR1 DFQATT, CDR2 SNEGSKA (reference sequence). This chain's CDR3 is CSARTGGQPQHF. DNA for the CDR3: TGCAGTGCTAGGACAGGGGGTCAGCCCCAGCATTTT.

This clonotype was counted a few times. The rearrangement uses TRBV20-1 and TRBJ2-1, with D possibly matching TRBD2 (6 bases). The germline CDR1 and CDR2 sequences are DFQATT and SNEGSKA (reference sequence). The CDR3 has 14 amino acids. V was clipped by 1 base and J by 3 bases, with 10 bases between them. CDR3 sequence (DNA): TGCAGTGCTAGAGCCCGGGACTTCTACAATGAGCAGTTCTTC. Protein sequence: CSARARDFYNEQFF.

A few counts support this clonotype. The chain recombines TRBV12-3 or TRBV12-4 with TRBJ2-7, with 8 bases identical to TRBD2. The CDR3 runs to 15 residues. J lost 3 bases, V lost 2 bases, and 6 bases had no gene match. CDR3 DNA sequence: TGTGCCAGCAGTTTATTTAGCGGGAATAACTACGAGCAGTACTTC. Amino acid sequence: CASSLFSGNNYEQYF.

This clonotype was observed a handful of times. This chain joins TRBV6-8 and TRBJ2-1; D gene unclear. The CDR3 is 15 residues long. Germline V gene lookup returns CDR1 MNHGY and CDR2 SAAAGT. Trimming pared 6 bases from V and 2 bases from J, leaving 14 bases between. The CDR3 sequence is CASSYRGSTYNEQFF. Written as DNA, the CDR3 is TGTGCCAGCAGCTACCGCGGTTCCACCTACAATGAGCAGTTCTTC.

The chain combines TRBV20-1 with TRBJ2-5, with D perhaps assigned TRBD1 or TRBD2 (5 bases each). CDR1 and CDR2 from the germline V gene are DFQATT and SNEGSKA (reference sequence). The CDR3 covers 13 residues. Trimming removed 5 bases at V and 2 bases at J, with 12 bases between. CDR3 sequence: CSAVSGAQETQYF. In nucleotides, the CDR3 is TGCAGTGCTGTCTCCGGGGCACAAGAGACCCAGTACTTC.

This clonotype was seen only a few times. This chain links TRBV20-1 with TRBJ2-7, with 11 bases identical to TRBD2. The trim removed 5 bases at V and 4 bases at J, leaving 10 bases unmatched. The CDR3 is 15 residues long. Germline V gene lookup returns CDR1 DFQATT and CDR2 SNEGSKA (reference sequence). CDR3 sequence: CSAHSPSGRMYEQYF. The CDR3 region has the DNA TGCAGTGCTCACTCTCCTAGCGGGAGGATGTACGAGCAGTACTTC.